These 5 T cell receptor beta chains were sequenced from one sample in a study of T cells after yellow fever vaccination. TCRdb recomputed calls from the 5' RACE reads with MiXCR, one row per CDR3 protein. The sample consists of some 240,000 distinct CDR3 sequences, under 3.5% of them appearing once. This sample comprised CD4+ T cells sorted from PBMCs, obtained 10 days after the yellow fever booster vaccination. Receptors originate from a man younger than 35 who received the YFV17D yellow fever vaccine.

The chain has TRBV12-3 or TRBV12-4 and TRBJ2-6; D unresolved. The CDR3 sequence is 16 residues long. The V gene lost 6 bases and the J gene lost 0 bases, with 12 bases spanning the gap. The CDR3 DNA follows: TGTGCCAGCAGCCCCGGACGGATCTCTGGGGCCAACGTCCTGACTTTC. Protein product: CASSPGRISGANVLTF.

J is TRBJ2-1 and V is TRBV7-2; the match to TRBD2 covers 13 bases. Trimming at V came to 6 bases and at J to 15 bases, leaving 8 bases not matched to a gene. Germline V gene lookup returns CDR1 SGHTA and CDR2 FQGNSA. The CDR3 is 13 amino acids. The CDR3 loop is CASRTSGGATGFF. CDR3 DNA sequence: TGTGCCAGCAGAACTAGCGGGGGGGCCACCGGGTTCTTC.

The CDR3 loop is CASSLRGNSPLHF. For the CDR3, the DNA is TGTGCCAGCAGCTTGAGGGGGAATTCACCCCTCCACTTT. The V gene is TRBV5-6, the J gene TRBJ1-6; D is perhaps TRBD1 (6 bases). There are 13 residues in the CDR3. V lost 1 base and J 7 bases, leaving 6 bases between the germline ends. Germline V gives CDR1 SGHDT, CDR2 YYEEEE.

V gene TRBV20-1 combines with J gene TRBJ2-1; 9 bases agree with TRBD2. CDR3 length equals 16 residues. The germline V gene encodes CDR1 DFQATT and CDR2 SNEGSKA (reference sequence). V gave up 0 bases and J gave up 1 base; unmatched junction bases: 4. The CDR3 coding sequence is TGCAGTGCTAGAGATCGGCGGGGGGGGTCCTACAATGAGCAGTTCTTC. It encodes CSARDRRGGSYNEQFF.

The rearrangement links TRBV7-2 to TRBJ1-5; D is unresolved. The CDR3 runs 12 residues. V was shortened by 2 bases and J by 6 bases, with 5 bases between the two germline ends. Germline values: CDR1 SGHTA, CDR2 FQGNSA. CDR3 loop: CASSLKGQPQHF. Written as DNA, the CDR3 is TGTGCCAGCAGCTTAAAAGGTCAGCCCCAGCATTTT.